This T cell receptor beta chain was profiled in a study of blood T cells in healthy people across ages. General observations from the study: Compared with aged donors, long-lived donors showed fewer expanded clones, suggesting selection.

The authors ran a second PCR of about 7 to 11 cycles using a sample-barcoded 5' primer and a J-beta primer mix. TCRdb ran MiXCR on the 5' RACE reads and lists one entry per CDR3 protein. Of about 1.7 million distinct CDR3 sequences in the sample, about 30% were seen once. A remark on this clonotype: Antigen: not known.

The CDR3 length is 12 residues. V was clipped by 3 bases and J by 6 bases, with 8 bases between them. CDR1 is LGHDT, CDR2 YNNKEL, per germline (reference sequence). The rearrangement uses TRBV3-1 and TRBJ1-1; no reliable D call. This receptor was obtained from a woman aged 30 to 39 in good health. Sequencing was performed on blood. CDR3 region: CASSHTDSEAFF. The CDR3 bases are TGTGCCAGCAGCCATACGGACTCTGAAGCTTTCTTT.